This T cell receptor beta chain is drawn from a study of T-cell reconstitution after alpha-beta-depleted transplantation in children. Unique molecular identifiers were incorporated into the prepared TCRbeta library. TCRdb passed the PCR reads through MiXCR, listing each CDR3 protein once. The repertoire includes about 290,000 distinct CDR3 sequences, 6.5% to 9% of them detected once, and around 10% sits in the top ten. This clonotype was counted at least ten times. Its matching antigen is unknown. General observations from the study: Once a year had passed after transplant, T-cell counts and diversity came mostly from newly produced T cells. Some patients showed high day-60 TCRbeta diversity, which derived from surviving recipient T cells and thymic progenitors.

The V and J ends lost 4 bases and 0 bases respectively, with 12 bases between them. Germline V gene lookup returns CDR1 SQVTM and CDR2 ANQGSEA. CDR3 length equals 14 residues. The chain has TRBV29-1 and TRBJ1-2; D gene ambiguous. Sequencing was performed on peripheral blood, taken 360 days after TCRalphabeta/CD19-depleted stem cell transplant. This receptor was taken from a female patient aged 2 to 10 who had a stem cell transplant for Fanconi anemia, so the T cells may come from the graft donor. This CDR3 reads CSVALAAANYGYTF. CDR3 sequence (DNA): TGCAGCGTTGCCCTGGCGGCAGCTAACTATGGCTACACCTTC. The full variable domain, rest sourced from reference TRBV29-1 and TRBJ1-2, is SAVISQKPSRDICQRGTSLTIQCQVDSQVTMMFWYRQQPGQSLTLIATANQGSEATYESGFVIDKFPISRPNLTFSTLTVSNMSPEDSSIYLCSVALAAANYGYTFGSGTRLTVV.